These T cell receptor beta chains were read from a single sample in a study of cytomegalovirus exposure and HLA in healthy donors. Sequenced by immunoSEQ multiplex PCR; TCRdb stores in-frame clones only, minus some. Of tens of thousands of clones in the sample, about 80% were seen once. The sample comprised PBMCs. These receptors originate from a male donor in good health and CMV-seronegative. Each CDR3 is given with its conserved first and last residue. D genes are given only for firm matches. Some rows mark clone size as missing; the rest say once, few, many or name a class of expanded clone.

V gene	clone size	J gene	D gene	CDR3 DNA	CDR3 protein
TRBV4-3	few	TRBJ2-7	TRBD2	TGCGCCAGCAGCCAAGAGGAAGGGACTAGCTACGAGCAGTACTTC	CASSQEEGTSYEQYF
TRBV28	NA	TRBJ1-2	NA	TGTGCCAGCAGTTTGGCAGTATATGGCTACACCTTC	CASSLAVYGYTF
TRBV27	few	TRBJ1-2	NA	TGTGCCAGCAGTTTATCGAGAGCGACCTTCTATGGCTACACCTTC	CASSLSRATFYGYTF
TRBV27	NA	TRBJ2-5	NA	TGTGCCAGCAGCTCCACGGGACATCTTACGTGGGAGCAGTACTTC	CASSSTGHLTWEQYF
TRBV27	once	TRBJ2-1	NA	TGTGCCAGCAGTTTATCGCGGGGGCTACGCTCCTACAATGAGCAGTTCTTC	CASSLSRGLRSYNEQFF
TRBV6-1	NA	TRBJ2-5	TRBD1	TGTGCCAGCAGTAACAGGGGGCCACCGGCAGAGACCCAGTACTTC	CASSNRGPPAETQYF
TRBV30	NA	TRBJ1-4	NA	TGTGCCTGGAGAGTTGAATCACTTAATGAAAAACTGTTTTTT	CAWRVESLNEKLFF
TRBV29-1	NA	TRBJ2-7	TRBD1	TGCAGCGGTAGGTCCGGGACAGGGGCCGAGCAGTACTTC	CSGRSGTGAEQYF
TRBV27	NA	TRBJ1-6	TRBD1	TGTGCCAGCACCTTATCCCAGACAGGGAATTCACCCCTCCACTTT	CASTLSQTGNSPLHF
TRBV9	NA	TRBJ2-2	NA	TGTGCCAGCAGCGAGGCACAGGGTCCTGTGGACACCGGGGAGCTGTTTTTT	CASSEAQGPVDTGELFF
TRBV28	NA	TRBJ2-5	NA	TGTGCCAGCAGTGGGACAAGAGAGACCCAGTACTTC	CASSGTRETQYF
TRBV28	NA	TRBJ2-2	NA	TGTGCCAGCAGTTTAACGTTTGCGGGTGCCGGGGAGCTGTTTTTT	CASSLTFAGAGELFF
TRBV28	few	TRBJ1-1	NA	TGTGCCAGCAGTTTCAGGGAATGGAACACTGAAGCTTTCTTT	CASSFREWNTEAFF
TRBV6-6	NA	TRBJ1-5	TRBD1	TGTGCCAGCGGAAAGACAGGGGTGAATCAGCCCCAGCATTTT	CASGKTGVNQPQHF
TRBV7-9	NA	TRBJ2-1	NA	TGTGCCAGCAGCTTATGGGAGAGCTCCTACAATGAGCAGTTCTTC	CASSLWESSYNEQFF
TRBV28	NA	TRBJ1-2	TRBD1	TGTGCCAGCAGTTCGAAACCGGGACAGGGGACGGCTAACTATGGCTACACCTTC	CASSSKPGQGTANYGYTF
TRBV28	NA	TRBJ1-2	NA	TGTGCCAGCAGTACCCAGGGGTCTCCTAACTATGGCTACACCTTC	CASSTQGSPNYGYTF
TRBV4-3	NA	TRBJ1-6	NA	TGCGCCAGCAGCCAAGAAGGCGGGGAACCCCTCCACTTT	CASSQEGGEPLHF
TRBV7-3	NA	TRBJ1-1	NA	TGTGCCAGCAGCTTACAGGGAAACACTGAAGCTTTCTTT	CASSLQGNTEAFF
TRBV30	NA	TRBJ2-3	TRBD1	TGTGCCTGGAGCCCAGGAGGGGACAGGGGTCAGGATACGCAGTATTTT	CAWSPGGDRGQDTQYF
TRBV7-2	NA	TRBJ2-3	TRBD1	TGTGCCAGCAGTTCCATGATGACAGGGGGAGCAGATACGCAGTATTTT	CASSSMMTGGADTQYF
TRBV7-6	NA	TRBJ2-1	NA	TGTGCCAGCGCCCTTGGGCAGGGGGGCAATGAGCAGTTCTTC	CASALGQGGNEQFF
TRBV21-1	NA	TRBJ2-7	NA	TGTGCCAGCAGCAAAGTAACGGGTGGGCAGGGATGGGGCGAGCAGTACTTC	CASSKVTGGQGWGEQYF
TRBV6-5	few	TRBJ1-3	NA	TGTGCCAGCAGTGCCGATTGGAGCAGGGCAAACACCATATATTTT	CASSADWSRANTIYF
TRBV7-9	NA	TRBJ2-5	NA	TGTGCCAGCAGCCGGCGAGGCAGGGGATCGGAGACCCAGTACTTC	CASSRRGRGSETQYF
TRBV7-9	NA	TRBJ1-3	NA	TGTGCCAGCAGCCAGGGAGGAAACACCATATATTTT	CASSQGGNTIYF
TRBV19	NA	TRBJ1-2	TRBD1	TGTGCCAGTAGCGACAGGGTAGAAGGCTACACCTTC	CASSDRVEGYTF
TRBV5-6	NA	TRBJ2-7	TRBD2	TGTGCCAGCAGCTTGGTTCGTGGGGGACTAGTTCCAACCGAGCAGTACTTC	CASSLVRGGLVPTEQYF
TRBV27	NA	TRBJ1-2	TRBD1	TGTGCCAGCAGCTACAGGGGCCAGCGTGGCTACACCTTC	CASSYRGQRGYTF
TRBV11-2	NA	TRBJ2-4	NA	TGTGCCAGCAGCCCTATTCGGGGGGCTGTTAAGGCCAAAAACATTCAGTACTTC	CASSPIRGAVKAKNIQYF
TRBV9	NA	TRBJ2-3	TRBD1	TGTGCCAGCAGCGTAGGGACAGGGTCCTCAAATACGCAGTATTTT	CASSVGTGSSNTQYF
TRBV19	NA	TRBJ1-5	TRBD1	TGTGCCAGTAGCCGCTACCGGACAGGGAGCCATAATCAGCCCCAGCATTTT	CASSRYRTGSHNQPQHF
TRBV19	NA	TRBJ2-3	TRBD2	TGTGCCAGTAGTATTAGGGCCGGGACTAGCAACACGCAGTATTTT	CASSIRAGTSNTQYF
TRBV11-2	NA	TRBJ1-5	TRBD1	TGTGCCAGCAGCTTAGGACAGGGAAGCAATCAGCCCCAGCATTTT	CASSLGQGSNQPQHF
TRBV19	few	TRBJ1-5	NA	TGTGCCAGTAGTATTGCGTCTGTAAATAGCAATCAGCCCCAGCATTTT	CASSIASVNSNQPQHF
TRBV28	NA	TRBJ2-7	NA	TGTGCCAGCGGGGGAACGGGGGTCCCTTCCTACGAGCAGTACTTC	CASGGTGVPSYEQYF
TRBV6-5	few	TRBJ1-2	NA	TGTGCCAGCAGTTACGGACAGAACTATGGCTACACCTTC	CASSYGQNYGYTF
TRBV10-1	NA	TRBJ1-1	NA	TGCGCCAGCAGTGATTTTGGAGCTGAAGCTTTCTTT	CASSDFGAEAFF
TRBV5-8	NA	TRBJ2-1	NA	TGTGCCAGCACCCGACAGGGTCGGGGGTACAATGAGCAGTTCTTC	CASTRQGRGYNEQFF
TRBV28	NA	TRBJ1-4	NA	TGTGCCAGCCGGACCGGGAGAGAAAAACTGTTTTTT	CASRTGREKLFF
TRBV30	NA	TRBJ1-2	TRBD1	TGTGCCTGGGACAGGGACGCAACTAACGGCTACACCTTC	CAWDRDATNGYTF
TRBV7-2	NA	TRBJ2-7	TRBD1	TGTGCCAGCAGCCCGAGGACAGGTTACTACGAGCAGTACTTC	CASSPRTGYYEQYF